Many counts were recorded for the clone carrying this T cell receptor beta chain. Its specificity is not known. These data are taken from a study of identical twins. TCRdb redid the calling of the 5' RACE reads with MiXCR, one entry per CDR3 protein. The sample includes some 710,000 distinct CDR3 sequences, 5.5% to 6.5% of them seen just once. General study findings and limits: The study found weaker excess twin sharing in beta out-of-frame sequences. The same donors were not followed; conclusions instead depended on cross-sectional statistical analysis. Out-of-frame alpha sequences common to twins were enriched for low generation probability. Carriage of fewer insertions was seen in abundant cord blood beta clonotypes, whereas memory repertoires showed none.

Trimming took 5 bases from V and 4 from J, leaving 12 bases between them. The CDR3 totals 14 residues. Germline V CDR1 and CDR2: LNHNV, YYDKDF (reference sequence). The chain couples TRBV15 to TRBJ1-5; a possible D gene is TRBD1 (6 bases). Sequenced sample: naive T cells sorted from blood. This clonotype was sampled from a young man in good health. The CDR3 here is CATSSGGGNQPQHF. As DNA, the CDR3 is TGTGCCACCAGCTCAGGAGGGGGGAATCAGCCCCAGCATTTT.